This T cell receptor (beta chain) is drawn from a study of control samples from healthy donors and cancer patients. This CDR3 is built from 16 residues. V was clipped by 3 bases and J by 0 bases, with 12 bases between them. Germline V CDR1 and CDR2: SEHNR, FQNEAQ (reference sequence). Libraries were prepared by immunoSEQ multiplex PCR; TCRdb keeps only in-frame clonotypes and omits some of them. Of tens of thousands of clones in the sample, approximately 90% were seen once. The source material was blood. The source is a man aged 50-60 years in good health. The chain uses TRBV7-9 and TRBJ2-1; D gene unclear. CDR3 protein: CASSFFQLSSYNEQFF. Here the CDR3 DNA reads TGTGCCAGCAGCTTCTTCCAACTAAGCTCCTACAATGAGCAGTTCTTC.